One sample yielded the 31 T cell receptor beta chains listed below, sequenced in a study of low-dose radiotherapy and immunotherapy resistance in tumors. First-strand cDNA relied on TRAV- and TRBV-specific primers spanning alpha and beta chains. TCR amplification used roughly 21 PCR cycles, a constant-region primer and a V-primer adapter. Using its own MiXCR run on the reads, TCRdb lists one record per CDR3 protein. The sample consists of approximately 46,000 distinct CDR3 sequences, around a quarter of them appearing once. The sample's time point: after trial treatment. Treatment indicated: LDRT plus nivolumab, ipilimumab, low-dose cyclophosphamide and aspirin (RACIN trial). The source was PBMCs, collected after low-dose radiotherapy plus immunotherapy. These receptors all stem from a male donor with prostate cancer.

A word on this clonotype: A far larger clone is one nucleotide away, so this likely arose from a read error. The rearrangement uses TRBV5-1 and TRBJ2-1, with TRBD2 matching 12 bases. The CDR3 length is 15 residues. Germline values: CDR1 SGHRS, CDR2 YFSETQ. Germline trimming cut 6 bases from V and 10 bases from J; bases unmatched to any gene: 11. The CDR3 DNA reads TGCGCCAGCAAGCTAGCGGGGGGGATCTCCTACGAGCAGTTCTTC. Its translation: CASKLAGGISYEQFF.

At least ten counts were recorded for this clonotype. V is TRBV15 and J is TRBJ1-1; D may be TRBD1 (5 bases). CDR1 is LNHNV and CDR2 is YYDKDF in the germline V gene (reference sequence). V gave up 1 base and J gave up 6 bases, with 12 bases separating them. CDR3 length: 14 residues. CDR3 nucleotide sequence: TGTGCCACCAGCAGAGTCCGGGACCGCTCTGAAGCTTTCTTT. It specifies CATSRVRDRSEAFF.

The gene calls are TRBV5-4 and TRBJ1-1; no reliable D call. Germline assignment: CDR1 SGHNT and CDR2 YYREEE (reference sequence). V dropped 4 bases and J dropped 0 bases, with 13 bases sitting between them. The CDR3 length is 15 residues. The CDR3 region has the DNA TGTGCCAGCAGCCCGGATCCCAACATGAACACTGAAGCTTTCTTT. It translates to CASSPDPNMNTEAFF.

The sample holds many counts of this clonotype. The chain combines TRBV18 with TRBJ2-3; weak D call: TRBD1 (6 bases). Germline V gene lookup returns CDR1 KGHSH and CDR2 LQKENI. This CDR3 has 15 residues. V lost 1 base to trimming and J lost 4 bases, with 12 bases between them. In nucleotides, the CDR3 is TGTGCCAGCTCACCACAAGGACAGCGCGCAGATACGCAGTATTTT. This sequence encodes CASSPQGQRADTQYF.

This clonotype occurred many times. This chain links TRBV28 with TRBJ2-7; D not resolved. The CDR3 has 13 residues. Germline-derived CDR1 and CDR2 are MDHEN and SYDVKM. V lost 3 bases, J lost 5 bases, and 11 bases lay in between. The CDR3 DNA reads TGTGCCAGCAGTTTGGCTAGGGCCCACGAGCAGTACTTC. Its translation is CASSLARAHEQYF.

This clonotype came up many times. J is TRBJ1-2 and V is TRBV12-3 or TRBV12-4; 8 nucleotides match TRBD1. This CDR3 is 14 amino acids long. V lost 6 bases and J lost 4; bases outside the gene matches: 7. The CDR3 region is CASRVDREGYGYTF. The CDR3 coding sequence is TGTGCCAGCAGGGTGGACAGGGAAGGCTATGGCTACACCTTC.

V is TRBV20-1 and J is TRBJ2-7, with TRBD2 identical over 8 bases. CDR3 size: 13 residues. Germline lookup yields CDR1 DFQATT and CDR2 SNEGSKA (reference sequence). V was clipped by 1 base and J by 3 bases; unmatched bases: 2. CDR3 nucleotide sequence: TGCAGTGCTAGAGGAGCGGGAGACTACGAGCAGTACTTC. Residues: CSARGAGDYEQYF.

This clonotype appeared many times. The V and J genes are TRBV14 and TRBJ2-5; D might be TRBD1 (5 bases). The germline gives CDR1 SGHDN, CDR2 FVKESK. Trimming took 6 bases from V and 2 from J, leaving 16 bases between them. The CDR3 covers 15 residues. CDR3 loop: CASSQTRTNQETQYF. DNA for the CDR3: TGTGCCAGCAGTCAAACAAGGACAAATCAAGAGACCCAGTACTTC.

Regarding this clonotype: A far more abundant clone sits one base away, making this likely a read error. This rearrangement joins TRBV5-6 to TRBJ2-7; 8 positions agree with TRBD2. Germline V gene lookup returns CDR1 SGHDT and CDR2 YYEEEE. This CDR3 has 15 residues. Trimming took 1 base from V and 7 from J; bases not matched to a gene: 10. The CDR3: CASSLPGGVGNEQYF. The CDR3 bases are TGTGCCAGCAGCTTGCCCGGGGGGGTGGGAAATGAGCAGTACTTC.

Regarding this clonotype: This likely reflects a read error, since a far larger clone is one base away. This chain joins TRBV6-1 and TRBJ1-1, with D uncertain. Germline assignment: CDR1 MNHNS and CDR2 SASEGT. This CDR3 has 12 residues. CDR3 amino acids: CTSSPQYTEAFF. In DNA form, the CDR3 reads TGTACCAGCAGCCCTCAGTACACTGAAGCTTTCTTT.

This clonotype was counted at least ten times. An end of the junction differs from the germline gene, which may be a read error. The rearrangement joins TRBV20-1 to TRBJ2-3; D is perhaps TRBD2 (6 bases). Germline assignment: CDR1 DFQATT and CDR2 SNEGSKA (reference sequence). The CDR3 sequence is 9 residues long. CDR3 in DNA: TGCAGTGCACCGGGGGTGGAACCTTTT. Protein: CSAPGVEPF.

This clonotype was counted between two and nine times. The gene calls are TRBV7-6 and TRBJ2-1; D is unresolved. CDR1 and CDR2 from the germline V gene are SGHVS and FNYEAQ. Trimming took 1 base from V and 3 from J, leaving 10 bases between them. This CDR3 is 15 amino acids long. The CDR3 bases are TGTGCCAGCAGCTTAGAATTAGCAAACTACAATGAGCAGTTCTTC. It codes for CASSLELANYNEQFF.

In this sample, this clonotype turned up many times. J is TRBJ2-5 and V is TRBV5-1; 8 positions match TRBD2. The V gene end was trimmed by 3 bases and the J gene end by 3 bases; junction bases not matched to a gene: 4. The CDR3 loop spans 14 amino acids. Germline values: CDR1 SGHRS, CDR2 YFSETQ. Here the CDR3 DNA reads TGCGCCAGCAGCTCGGCGGGACTAGAAGAGACCCAGTACTTC. This sequence encodes CASSSAGLEETQYF.

This clonotype showed up many times. CDR3 DNA: TGTGCCAGCAGTTTAGGGCAGGCGGGCCAGCCCCAGCATTTT. Amino acids: CASSLGQAGQPQHF. This chain joins TRBV12-3 or TRBV12-4 and TRBJ1-5; no clear D gene. V lost 1 base and J 7 bases, leaving 11 bases between the germline ends. The CDR3 is 14 residues long.

On this clonotype itself: A far larger clone is one nucleotide away, so this likely arose from a read error. This sequence joins TRBV5-3 and TRBJ2-1; 9 nucleotides agree with TRBD1. TRBV5-3 is reported as an ORF; its role is uncertain. The CDR3 length is 15 residues. CDR3 region: CAISQPRDRDNEQFF. The CDR3 region has the DNA TGCGCCATCAGTCAACCCCGGGACAGGGACAATGAGCAGTTCTTC.

There are many counts of this clonotype. The rearrangement links TRBV5-8 to TRBJ2-7, with D tentatively TRBD2 (5 bases). With 0 bases removed from V and 2 bases from J, the gap between germline ends came to 12 bases. This CDR3 contains 15 residues. Germline CDR1 reads SGHTS; CDR2 reads YDEGEE. The CDR3 DNA follows: TGTGCCAGCAGCTTGGGAGGGATCCTCGCCTACGAGCAGTACTTC. This translates into CASSLGGILAYEQYF.

By its share, this clonotype is medium-sized. The V and J genes are TRBV29-1 and TRBJ2-1; 12 bases match TRBD2. This CDR3 has 13 residues. V was pared by 7 bases and J by 9 bases, with 7 bases of the junction left unmatched. Germline V gene lookup returns CDR1 SQVTM and CDR2 ANQGSEA. The CDR3 loop reads CSARLAGEVEQFF. CDR3 sequence (DNA): TGCAGCGCCCGACTAGCGGGAGAGGTTGAGCAGTTCTTC.

This clonotype showed up many times. The chain recombines TRBV24-1 with TRBJ1-4; the D gene is possibly TRBD1 (5 bases). The length of the CDR3 is 13 residues. The V end lost 8 bases, the J end lost 8 bases, and 14 bases lay between the germline ends. CDR1 and CDR2 from the germline V gene are KGHDR and SFDVKD. Written as DNA, the CDR3 is TGTGCCACCAAGGCAGGGAGGGGCGAAAAACTGTTTTTT. It codes for CATKAGRGEKLFF.

This clonotype has only one observation. The CDR3 sequence is CASSQDRYTGELFF. As DNA, the CDR3 is TGTGCCAGCAGCCAAGACAGATACACCGGGGAGCTGTTTTTT. J is TRBJ2-2 and V is TRBV12-3 or TRBV12-4, with a tentative D call TRBD1 (5 bases). The CDR3 consists of 14 residues. The ends were cut back, 6 bases at V and 3 bases at J, with 11 bases in the middle.

There are many counts of this clonotype. This sequence joins TRBV14 and TRBJ1-2; D call uncertain. Germline V gene data show CDR1 as SGHDN and CDR2 as FVKESK. V was pared by 1 base and J by 8 bases, with 11 bases between. The CDR3 length is 13 residues. CDR3 loop: CASSQGLGLGYTF. CDR3 in DNA: TGTGCCAGCAGCCAAGGTCTGGGTTTAGGCTACACCTTC.

This clonotype has at least ten counts. The chain joins TRBV30 to TRBJ1-2, with 7 bases fitting TRBD1. CDR1 is GTSNPN, CDR2 SVGIG, per germline (reference sequence). The CDR3 covers 13 residues. V was pared by 5 bases and J by 7 bases, with 10 bases of the junction left unmatched. CDR3 in amino acids: CAWSRDRPFGYTF. DNA of the CDR3: TGTGCCTGGTCCCGGGACAGACCTTTTGGCTACACCTTC. Full variable domain (missing parts from reference TRBV30 and TRBJ1-2): SQTIHQWPATLVQPVGSPLSLECTVEGTSNPNLYWYRQAAGRGLQLLFYSVGIGQISSEVPQNLSASRPQDRQFILSSKKLLLSDSGFYLCAWSRDRPFGYTFGSGTRLTVV.

This clonotype was seen many times. CDR3 DNA sequence: TGCAGTGCTCTACCTCCTTTGGGAGGGCGGGGTGAGCAGTTCTTC. Its protein product is CSALPPLGGRGEQFF. This chain uses TRBV20-1 with TRBJ2-1, with 7 nucleotides matching TRBD2. V trimming: 5 bases; J trimming: 9 bases; junction bases outside the gene matches: 16. The CDR3 extends over 15 amino acids. Germline V gene data show CDR1 as DFQATT and CDR2 as SNEGSKA (reference sequence).

This clonotype occurred a few times. This chain links TRBV28 with TRBJ2-3; D is undetermined. Germline V gene sequence: CDR1 MDHEN, CDR2 SYDVKM. Deletions cut 7 bases from V and 6 bases from J, with 11 bases between. The CDR3 loop spans 12 amino acids. CDR3: CASTQPADTQYF. The CDR3 nucleotides are TGTGCCAGCACCCAGCCGGCCGATACGCAGTATTTT. The variable domain in full, completed from reference TRBV28 and TRBJ2-3, reads DVKVTQSSRYLVKRTGEKVFLECVQDMDHENMFWYRQDPGLGLRLIYFSYDVKMKEKGDIPEGYSVSREKKERFSLILESASTNQTSMYLCASTQPADTQYFGPGTRLTVL.

This clonotype appeared many times. The chain is built from TRBV5-5 and TRBJ2-1; 10 nucleotides match TRBD1. The CDR3 has 15 residues. Germline CDR1 and CDR2: SGHKS and YYEKEE (reference sequence). V was pared by 2 bases and J by 7 bases, with 6 bases of the junction left unmatched. DNA of the CDR3: TGTGCCAGCAGCTTTGCCGGGACAGGGGCTAATGAGCAGTTCTTC. It yields the protein CASSFAGTGANEQFF.

As DNA, the CDR3 is TGCAGTGCGAGGACTAGCTCCTACGAGCAGTACTTC. Translation: CSARTSSYEQYF. The chain couples TRBV20-1 to TRBJ2-7; 7 bases line up with TRBD2. V shed 6 bases and J 0 bases; nucleotides not matched to a gene: 2. This CDR3 spans 12 amino acids. The germline V gene encodes CDR1 DFQATT and CDR2 SNEGSKA (reference sequence).

This clonotype has a count of ten or more. The J gene is TRBJ2-7, the V gene TRBV29-1; TRBD2 aligns across 12 bases. Per germline, CDR1 SQVTM and CDR2 ANQGSEA. Trimming cost V 4 bases and J 2 bases; bases outside gene matches: 6. This CDR3 has 15 residues. CDR3 nucleotide sequence: TGCAGCGTTGGGGGGAGACTAGCGGGAGCCTACGAGCAGTACTTC. Translation gives CSVGGRLAGAYEQYF.

This chain uses TRBV28 with TRBJ2-1; 10 bases align to TRBD2. The CDR3 runs 16 residues. Per the germline V gene, CDR1 is MDHEN and CDR2 is SYDVKM. V lost 2 bases, J lost 8 bases, and 9 bases stayed unmatched. The CDR3 DNA sequence: TGTGCCAGCAGTTTAGGGGCTAGCGGGGGTAGCGATGAGCAGTTCTTC. As protein: CASSLGASGGSDEQFF.

This sequence joins TRBV11-2 and TRBJ2-7; TRBD2 matches at 10 bases. Germline V gene data show CDR1 as SGHAT and CDR2 as FQNNGV. The J segment lost 2 bases and the V segment lost 2 bases, leaving 3 bases of the junction unmatched. The CDR3 has 15 amino acids. CDR3 bases: TGTGCCAGCAGCTTACTCGGGACTAGCGCCTACGAGCAGTACTTC. Encoded protein: CASSLLGTSAYEQYF.

Ten or more counts support this clonotype. J is TRBJ1-1 and V is TRBV10-3; unclear D gene. The V gene lost 3 bases and the J gene lost 6 bases, with 11 bases spanning the gap. Germline V gene lookup returns CDR1 ENHRY and CDR2 SYGVKD. CDR3 length: 13 residues. The CDR3 loop reads CAISEGQPPEAFF. The CDR3 nucleotides read TGTGCCATCAGTGAAGGTCAGCCGCCTGAAGCTTTCTTT.

This clonotype was counted at least ten times. This chain links TRBV10-1 with TRBJ2-3; D perhaps matches TRBD1 (5 bases). Germline V gene data show CDR1 as WNHNN and CDR2 as SYGVQD (reference sequence). The CDR3 has 15 residues. Trimming left V 4 bases short and J 4 bases short, with 15 bases between. The CDR3 nucleotides are TGCGCCAGCAGTGCGGCCAAGGGGTATGCAGATACGCAGTATTTT. Amino acids: CASSAAKGYADTQYF.

The CDR3 sequence is CASSSPTGAGNQPQHF. In DNA, the CDR3 is TGTGCCAGCAGTTCCCCGACAGGGGCGGGCAATCAGCCCCAGCATTTT. The chain combines TRBV27 with TRBJ1-5; TRBD1 agrees at 8 bases. Losses at the gene ends were 4 bases for V and 2 bases for J; bases not matched to a gene: 7. CDR1 is MNHEY, CDR2 SMNVEV, per germline (reference sequence). The CDR3 is made up of 16 amino acids.